The 25 T cell receptor beta chains listed next were all sequenced from one sample in a study of T cell responses to AZD1222 COVID-19 vaccine. TCRdb keeps only in-frame clones here, not all; method: immunoSEQ multiplex PCR. The table lists 120,000 or so clones, around 92% of them singletons. Source: peripheral blood, taken on day 0 of AZD1222 vaccination. These receptors originate from an adult in good health.

This clone has just a few counts. The genes are TRBV9 and TRBJ2-1, with D possibly being TRBD2 (6 bases). Germline V gene lookup returns CDR1 SGDLS and CDR2 YYNGEE. The CDR3 runs 12 residues. Trimming removed 4 bases at V and 6 bases at J, with 8 bases between. For the CDR3, the DNA is TGTGCCAGCAGCCTTAGCGGCAATGAGCAGTTCTTC. This translates into CASSLSGNEQFF.

The rearrangement links TRBV6-1 to TRBJ2-2; D gene uncertain. V was trimmed by 3 bases and J by 1 base, leaving 9 bases between them. Germline V gene data show CDR1 as MNHNS and CDR2 as SASEGT. The CDR3 covers 15 residues. CDR3 in DNA: TGTGCCAGCAGTGAGGTAGTTAGGAACACCGGGGAGCTGTTTTTT. This encodes CASSEVVRNTGELFF.

This chain connects TRBV2 to TRBJ1-2; maybe TRBD1 (6 bases). The V gene lost 6 bases and the J gene lost 0 bases, with 14 bases spanning the gap. Germline V gives CDR1 SNHLY, CDR2 FYNNEI. This CDR3 region has 15 residues. The CDR3, as DNA: TGTGCCAGCAGGTCTTACAGGGAGTCTAACTATGGCTACACCTTC. It specifies CASRSYRESNYGYTF.

The rearrangement links TRBV30 to TRBJ2-7, with a possible D match to TRBD2 (5 bases). V shed 3 bases and J shed 4 bases, with 19 bases lying between them. Germline values: CDR1 GTSNPN, CDR2 SVGIG (reference sequence). The CDR3 is made up of 15 amino acids. Written as DNA, the CDR3 is TGTGCCTGGAGGACCAATTACGGGGAATCATACGAGCAGTACTTC. Protein product: CAWRTNYGESYEQYF.

The V call is TRBV2, the J call TRBJ1-5; D possibly corresponds to TRBD1 (6 bases). The CDR3 is 14 amino acids. With 3 bases removed from V and 7 bases from J, the gap between germline ends came to 13 bases. Germline CDR1 is SNHLY and CDR2 is FYNNEI. CDR3 coding DNA: TGTGCCAGCAGTGACCCCACAGGGAAACAGCCCCAGCATTTT. Amino acid sequence: CASSDPTGKQPQHF.

The V call is TRBV7-8, the J call TRBJ2-7; 11 positions match TRBD2. CDR1 and CDR2 (germline): SGHVS, FQNEAQ. The CDR3 has 15 amino acids. The trim removed 2 bases at V and 2 bases at J, leaving 2 bases unmatched. CDR3 nucleotides: TGTGCCAGCAGCTTACTAGCGGGAGGAACCTACGAGCAGTACTTC. Amino acid sequence: CASSLLAGGTYEQYF. Combining the CDR3 with reference TRBV7-8 and TRBJ2-7 gives the whole variable domain GAGVSQSPRYKVAKRGQDVALRCDPISGHVSLFWYQQALGQGPEFLTYFQNEAQLDKSGLPSDRFFAERPEGSVSTLKIQRTQQEDSAVYLCASSLLAGGTYEQYFGPGTRLTVT.

V and J are TRBV5-1 and TRBJ2-1; 11 bases map to TRBD2. Looked up from germline, CDR1 is SGHRS and CDR2 is YFSETQ. The CDR3 is 15 residues long. The trim removed 0 bases at V and 8 bases at J, leaving 4 bases unmatched. In DNA, the CDR3 is TGCGCCAGCAGCTTGGTACTAGCGGGAGCCTATGAGCAGTTCTTC. It codes for CASSLVLAGAYEQFF.

J is TRBJ1-2 and V is TRBV6-5; D is unresolved. V was cut by 0 bases and J by 4 bases, with 12 bases left in between. Per germline, CDR1 MNHEY and CDR2 SVGAGI. This CDR3 comprises 15 residues. CDR3: CASSYSSGEVYGYTF. CDR3 nucleotides: TGTGCCAGCAGTTACTCATCCGGGGAGGTCTATGGCTACACCTTC.

The chain has TRBV24-1 and TRBJ1-2; the D gene is possibly TRBD1 (5 bases). The V end lost 9 bases, the J end lost 4 bases, and 14 bases lay between the germline ends. The CDR3 consists of 13 residues. Germline assignment: CDR1 KGHDR and CDR2 SFDVKD. The CDR3 region is CATSLGESYGYTF. DNA for the CDR3: TGTGCCACCTCCCTAGGGGAGTCCTATGGCTACACCTTC.

The rearrangement uses TRBV10-3 and TRBJ1-4, with 10 positions matching TRBD1. The CDR3 totals 13 residues. V was clipped by 6 bases and J by 6 bases; unmatched bases: 1. Per the germline V gene, CDR1 is ENHRY and CDR2 is SYGVKD. This chain's CDR3 is CAIRGTGDEKLFF. CDR3 nucleotides: TGTGCCATCAGGGGGACAGGGGATGAAAAACTGTTTTTT.

This chain uses TRBV7-6 with TRBJ2-7; TRBD1 matches at 8 bases. Looked up from germline, CDR1 is SGHVS and CDR2 is FNYEAQ. The CDR3 spans 15 residues. V trimming: 0 bases; J trimming: 4 bases; junction bases outside the gene matches: 5. This CDR3 reads CASSLAAGGGYEQYF. Here the CDR3 DNA reads TGTGCCAGCAGCTTAGCGGCAGGGGGCGGGTACGAGCAGTACTTC.

V gene TRBV7-9 combines with J gene TRBJ1-1; TRBD1 matches at 8 bases. The V gene end was trimmed by 7 bases and the J gene end by 2 bases; junction bases not matched to a gene: 3. The CDR3 is 13 amino acids. Germline-derived CDR1 and CDR2 are SEHNR and FQNEAQ (reference sequence). The CDR3 DNA sequence: TGTGCCAGCAAGGGACAGGCTAACACTGAAGCTTTCTTT. Translated, it gives CASKGQANTEAFF.

V gene TRBV5-4 combines with J gene TRBJ2-6; 7 positions agree with TRBD1. The V gene end was trimmed by 4 bases and the J gene end by 0 bases; junction bases not matched to a gene: 13. Germline CDR1 and CDR2: SGHNT and YYREEE (reference sequence). The CDR3 spans 19 residues. In nucleotides, the CDR3 is TGTGCCAGCAGCGGCCCCGTGGGACAGCGAAGCTCTGGGGCCAACGTCCTGACTTTC. It translates to CASSGPVGQRSSGANVLTF.

V and J are TRBV11-2 and TRBJ2-7; D tentatively fits TRBD1 or TRBD2 (5 bases each). Trimming cost V 5 bases and J 4 bases, with 18 bases left between them. The germline CDR1 and CDR2 sequences are SGHAT and FQNNGV. This CDR3 has 15 amino acids. The chain's CDR3 is CASSRNVGVGYEQYF. The CDR3 nucleotides are TGTGCCAGCAGCCGGAATGTGGGGGTCGGGTACGAGCAGTACTTC.

The CDR3 loop is CASGPAAGNTIYF. CDR3 coding DNA: TGTGCCAGCGGCCCAGCCGCGGGAAACACCATATATTTT. This sequence joins TRBV2 and TRBJ1-3; unclear D gene. The CDR3 totals 13 residues. Germline CDR1 SNHLY, CDR2 FYNNEI. Trimming left V 8 bases short and J 4 bases short, with 12 bases between.

This clone was seen once. The CDR3 bases are TGTGCCAGTAGTGGAGACAAGGGCGAGGCTTTCTTT. Translation gives CASSGDKGEAFF. J is TRBJ1-1 and V is TRBV19; D call uncertain. The CDR3 extends over 12 amino acids. Germline V lookup: CDR1 LNHDA, CDR2 SQIVND (reference sequence). V shed 5 bases and J shed 11 bases, with 15 bases lying between them.

V usage is TRBV5-6 and J usage is TRBJ2-5; maybe TRBD2 (5 bases). Trimming took 0 bases from V and 4 from J, leaving 7 bases between them. The CDR3 extends over 13 amino acids. Per the germline V gene, CDR1 is SGHDT and CDR2 is YYEEEE. The CDR3 sequence: CASSLGGIETQYF. The DNA for the CDR3 is TGTGCCAGCAGCTTGGGAGGGATAGAGACCCAGTACTTC.

This chain links TRBV5-1 with TRBJ2-7; 10 nucleotides agree with TRBD2. The CDR3 is 15 residues long. The junction had 5 bases not matched to a gene; V was cut back by 0 bases and J by 5 bases. Germline CDR1 and CDR2: SGHRS and YFSETQ. CDR3 loop: CASSLGSSGGNEQYF. CDR3 DNA sequence: TGCGCCAGCAGCTTGGGGTCTAGCGGGGGTAACGAGCAGTACTTC.

The chain recombines TRBV5-1 with TRBJ1-1; 11 bases are shared with TRBD1. Trimming cost V 0 bases and J 5 bases; bases outside gene matches: 3. The length of the CDR3 is 15 residues. The germline V gene encodes CDR1 SGHRS and CDR2 YFSETQ. CDR3 nucleotides: TGCGCCAGCAGCTTGGGGACAGGGGGCTTAACTGAAGCTTTCTTT. Translated: CASSLGTGGLTEAFF.

The CDR3 sequence is CASSELSWDEQFF. The CDR3 nucleotides read TGTGCCAGCAGTGAACTTTCCTGGGATGAGCAGTTCTTC. This chain links TRBV2 with TRBJ2-1; D is uncertain. CDR3 length: 13 amino acids. Germline-derived CDR1 and CDR2 are SNHLY and FYNNEI. Trimming took off 2 bases at V and 8 bases at J, with 10 bases between the two ends.

The chain uses TRBV7-6 and TRBJ2-5; D gene uncertain. The V end lost 5 bases, the J end lost 1 base, and 17 bases lay between the germline ends. This CDR3 contains 16 residues. Per the germline V gene, CDR1 is SGHVS and CDR2 is FNYEAQ. The CDR3, as DNA: TGTGCCAGCAGCCCCACCAGGACGGCCACCCAAGAGACCCAGTACTTC. Translated: CASSPTRTATQETQYF.

The chain employs TRBV28 and TRBJ2-7; D unclear. Germline CDR1 reads MDHEN; CDR2 reads SYDVKM. The CDR3 has 13 residues. Trimming pared 7 bases from V and 3 bases from J, leaving 13 bases between. The CDR3, as DNA: TGTGCCAGCACCCAAAGACTTTTCTACGAGCAGTACTTC. Its translation: CASTQRLFYEQYF.

The CDR3: CASSYDPGSSSGANVLTF. Written as DNA, the CDR3 is TGCGCCAGCAGCTATGATCCGGGGAGTAGCTCTGGGGCCAACGTCCTGACTTTC. The chain employs TRBV5-1 and TRBJ2-6, with a tentative D call TRBD2 (5 bases). CDR3 length: 18 residues. Trimming shortened V by 3 bases and J by 0 bases, and 16 bases separated the two germline ends. Germline CDR1 is SGHRS and CDR2 is YFSETQ.

The chain is built from TRBV14 and TRBJ1-2; 7 bases line up with TRBD1. The CDR3 length is 17 residues. Germline loops: CDR1 SGHDN, CDR2 FVKESK. Trimming took 2 bases from V and 5 from J; bases not matched to a gene: 14. As DNA, the CDR3 is TGTGCCAGCAGCCAAAAGATTGGGGGACAGAATCTTTATGGCTACACCTTC. This translates into CASSQKIGGQNLYGYTF.

The J gene is TRBJ1-1, the V gene TRBV6-2 or TRBV6-3; the D is unclear. Trimming pared 7 bases from V and 3 bases from J, leaving 18 bases between. Germline-derived CDR1 and CDR2 are MNHEY and SVGEGT. CDR3 length equals 15 residues. In DNA, the CDR3 is TGTGCCAGCATCCCTCGATCTGGACGATACACTGAAGCTTTCTTT. Its protein is CASIPRSGRYTEAFF.